The clone carrying this TCR beta chain was seen a single time. Its target is unknown. This sample was included in a study of CD8 T cells in ankylosing spondylitis. General study results and limits: Characteristic, it appeared, of ankylosing spondylitis blood was a TCR beta motif of about eight highly homologous variants.

The trim removed 8 bases at V and 2 bases at J, leaving 9 bases unmatched. CDR1 and CDR2 from the germline V gene are LGHNA and YNFKEQ. This CDR3 is 15 amino acids long. TCRdb redid the calling of the 5' RACE reads with MiXCR, one entry per CDR3 protein. This sample has roughly 700,000 distinct CDR3 sequences, with 15% to 20% found just once. This clonotype was sampled from a male donor with ankylosing spondylitis. The rearrangement joins TRBV4-2 to TRBJ2-3; TRBD2 agrees at 8 bases. Specimen: blood, either unsorted or a sorted T cell fraction (not recorded which). CDR3 sequence: CASGQRGSHTDTQYF. In DNA, the CDR3 is TGTGCCAGCGGTCAGCGGGGGAGTCACACAGATACGCAGTATTTT.